Listed below are T cell receptor beta chains from one sample, sequenced in a study of control samples from healthy donors and cancer patients. Produced via immunoSEQ multiplex PCR; TCRdb's table is partial and in-frame only. The table records 85,000 to 95,000 clones, about 85% of them present only once. The sequencing sample was made of blood. The receptors stem from a woman in her 70s in good health. Each CDR3 is given with its conserved first and last residue. D genes are given only for firm matches. Expanded clones get a size class; other rows say once, few or many, or leave the size out.

clone_size d_call j_call v_call cdr3_nt cdr3_aa
- - TRBJ1-2 TRBV14 TGTGCCAGCACGGAAGGGGGGGATGGCTACACCTTC CASTEGGDGYTF
- - TRBJ1-5 TRBV6-5 TGTGCCAGCAGACCAGGGCCTAGCAATCAGCCCCAGCATTTT CASRPGPSNQPQHF
- - TRBJ1-3 TRBV30 TGTGCCTGGAGTGCAAGGACATCCTCTGGAAACACCATATATTTT CAWSARTSSGNTIYF
- - TRBJ1-5 TRBV4-1 TGCGCCAGCAGCCAAGATGGTGGGTTTAACAATCAGCCCCAGCATTTT CASSQDGGFNNQPQHF
few - TRBJ1-1 TRBV5-1 TGCGCCAGCAGCACAATTTCAGGGAAAAACACTGAAGCTTTCTTT CASSTISGKNTEAFF
- TRBD1 TRBJ1-1 TRBV7-2 TGTGCCAGCAGCTTCAGGGGGGGAGACACTGAAGCTTTCTTT CASSFRGGDTEAFF
- TRBD2 TRBJ2-1 TRBV19 TGTGCCAGCACCAACCAAATGACTAGCCTCAATAACAATGAGCAGTTCTTC CASTNQMTSLNNNEQFF
once - TRBJ2-2 TRBV10-3 TGTGCCATCAGTGAGTCGAACCAGGGCGGGGAGCTGTTTTTT CAISESNQGGELFF
- TRBD2 TRBJ2-1 TRBV9 TGTGCCAGCAGCTTTAGCGGGATTGGGACCTACAATGAGCAGTTCTTC CASSFSGIGTYNEQFF
- - TRBJ1-2 TRBV6-5 TGTGCCAGCAGTAATTCAGGGGTGCTCTATGGCTACACCTTC CASSNSGVLYGYTF
- - TRBJ2-1 TRBV9 TGTGCCAGCAGCGTAGATCAGGTAGGGATATACAATGAGCAGTTCTTC CASSVDQVGIYNEQFF
- - TRBJ2-7 TRBV3-1/TRBV3-2 TGTGCCAGCAGCCAAGTTGCAGGGATCGCCTACGAGCAGTACTTC CASSQVAGIAYEQYF
- TRBD2 TRBJ2-2 TRBV15 TGTGCCACCAGCGCCCGACTAGCGGCCGGGGAGCTGTTTTTT CATSARLAAGELFF
- TRBD1 TRBJ1-1 TRBV18 TGTGCCAGCTCGCCGACAGGGGGCCCTGAAGCTTTCTTT CASSPTGGPEAFF
- - TRBJ2-7 TRBV6-5 TGTGCCAGCAGGCAGAACGCTCTAGACTACGAGCAGTACTTC CASRQNALDYEQYF
- TRBD2 TRBJ2-3 TRBV10-2 TGCGCCAGCATTAAGACTAGCGGGGGTACATCGGATACGCAGTATTTT CASIKTSGGTSDTQYF
once - TRBJ2-1 TRBV7-2 TGTGCCAGCAGCTTTTACGGGAGCAACAATGAGCAGTTCTTC CASSFYGSNNEQFF
- - TRBJ2-3 TRBV6-6 TGTGCCAGCACAAGGGCGGAGCCTACAGATACGCAGTATTTT CASTRAEPTDTQYF
- TRBD2 TRBJ2-3 TRBV7-2 TGTGCCAGCAGCTTGGGACTAGCGGGAACAGATACGCAGTATTTT CASSLGLAGTDTQYF
- TRBD1 TRBJ2-7 TRBV5-1 TGCGCCAGCAGGGGGGCTCCGGGACAGGGAGGAGACGAGCAGTACTTC CASRGAPGQGGDEQYF
- - TRBJ2-3 TRBV10-3 TGTGCCATCAAACAACTGGGTCCAGATACGCAGTATTTT CAIKQLGPDTQYF
- - TRBJ1-3 TRBV7-2 TGTGCCAGCAGCTTAGTGTGGGGGTCCGGAAACACCATATATTTT CASSLVWGSGNTIYF
few TRBD2 TRBJ2-1 TRBV11-2 TGTGCCACCGCTAGAAAAGGGCTAGCGGAATACAATGAGCAGTTCTTC CATARKGLAEYNEQFF
- - TRBJ1-1 TRBV3-1/TRBV3-2 TGTGCCAGCAGCCAAGAGCACAGAGTGAACACTGAAGCTTTCTTT CASSQEHRVNTEAFF
- TRBD2 TRBJ2-1 TRBV3-1/TRBV3-2 TGTGCCAGCAGCCGCTGGGGACTAGCGGGAGACTATGGGCAGTTCTTC CASSRWGLAGDYGQFF
- - TRBJ2-2 TRBV7-3 TGTGCCAGCAGCTTAATCGTGACAGCGAACACCGGGGAGCTGTTTTTT CASSLIVTANTGELFF
- TRBD1 TRBJ2-5 TRBV5-1 TGCGCCAGCAGCTTGGGAGGGGGCTGGGAGACCCAGTACTTC CASSLGGGWETQYF
- - TRBJ2-7 TRBV9 TGTGCCAGCAGCGTAGCCCAGGCAGGCTACGAGCAGTACTTC CASSVAQAGYEQYF
- - TRBJ1-3 TRBV11-2 TGTGCCAGCAGCTTACCGATGGCTGGAAACACCATATATTTT CASSLPMAGNTIYF
- - TRBJ1-1 TRBV20-1 TGCAGTGCTAAAGATAGCACTGAAGCTTTCTTT CSAKDSTEAFF
- - TRBJ2-4 TRBV18 TGTGCCAGCTCACCCGGTAATACCTTAGCCAAAAACATTCAGTACTTC CASSPGNTLAKNIQYF
- - TRBJ2-3 TRBV7-6 TGTGCCAGCAGCTTAGCGGGAGCGGCTTTTGATACGCAGTATTTT CASSLAGAAFDTQYF
- - TRBJ2-1 TRBV1 TGCACCAGCAGCCAAGTGAGGGTCAGGACAGCCACATACAATGAGCAGTTCTTC CTSSQVRVRTATYNEQFF
- - TRBJ1-3 TRBV5-4 TGTGCCAGCAGATCCCTGGGCTCTGGAAACACCATATATTTT CASRSLGSGNTIYF
- - TRBJ2-1 TRBV5-1 TGCGCCAGCAGCTTGGCCGGAACCCCCAGCAATGAGCAGTTCTTC CASSLAGTPSNEQFF
- - TRBJ1-1 TRBV6-5 TGTGCCAGCCGGTTGGGGTCTGAAGCTTTCTTT CASRLGSEAFF
- TRBD1 TRBJ1-3 TRBV5-5 TGTGCCAGCAGCTTCAGTACAGGGGGCTCTGGAAACACCATATATTTT CASSFSTGGSGNTIYF
- TRBD2 TRBJ2-5 TRBV24-1 TGTGCCACCAGTGATTCCGTCAGCGGGGAGATCCAGTACTTC CATSDSVSGEIQYF
- TRBD1 TRBJ1-2 TRBV5-1 TGCGCCAGCAGCTTTGGGAAGACAGGGGGCGAGGGCTACACCTTC CASSFGKTGGEGYTF
- TRBD1 TRBJ2-2 TRBV19 TGTGCCAGCGGGACAGGGTACACCGGGGAGCTGTTTTTT CASGTGYTGELFF
- - TRBJ2-3 TRBV4-3 TGCGCCAGCAGCCAAGATTCTGGGGTAGCTACGCAGTATTTT CASSQDSGVATQYF
once - TRBJ2-3 TRBV30 TGTGCCTGGAGGCCGAGGCTACCTAGCACAGATACGCAGTATTTT CAWRPRLPSTDTQYF
- TRBD1 TRBJ2-2 TRBV11-3 TGTGCCAGCAGTACGGGACAGGGAGACACCGGGGAGCTGTTTTTT CASSTGQGDTGELFF
- - TRBJ1-1 TRBV29-1 TGCAGCGCTGACAGGTCGAACACTGAAGCTTTCTTT CSADRSNTEAFF
- - TRBJ1-4 TRBV9 TGTGCCAGCAGCCCGCGGGGAAACCAGAGGGATGAAAAACTGTTTTTT CASSPRGNQRDEKLFF